This section outlines one T cell receptor (beta chain) sequence together with its context. No count is recorded, but by frequency this clonotype is large (0.1 to 1%). Its antigen has not been determined. Library preparation used the iRepertoire multiplex PCR system with TCR subtype-specific primers for both bulk and single-cell sequencing. Bulk TCR beta libraries were generated by multiplex PCR with primers targeting V, D and J gene regions. Bulk TCR library preparation used roughly 100-500 ng of RNA per sample as input. An Illumina MiSeq was used to sequence bulk TCR beta amplicons. In the source study's methods: Sample misassignments and low-quality sequencing reads were removed through quality control steps. CDR3 was defined as the amino acids lying between the Y[YFLI]C motif of the V-gene and the [FW]GXGT motif of the J-segment. CDR3 clonotypes and TRBV and TRBJ gene assignments were based on the IMGT database. TRBV expression in each sample was normalized to the mean expression of the same gene in PBMC from fewer than 45 healthy donors. TCRdb reprocessed the reads and lists each CDR3 protein sequence as a single entry, with no DNA. The V and J calls here are based on TCRdb, not the publication. The table for this sample shows some 960 distinct CDR3 sequences. About a sixth of the sample comes from the top ten.

Including the terminal cysteine and phenylalanine, the CDR3 comprises 14 residues. DNA was not recorded. Based on the germline V gene (reference sequence), the CDR1 and CDR2 sequences are MNHEY and SMNVEV. The source of the sample is a study of T cells in severe cutaneous drug reactions (dated by TCRdb to the late 2010s). A note on the overall study: Recruitment took place between the early 2010s and the late 2010s, drawing patients from Taiwan, Thailand and a European registry network. The study combined bulk TCR sequencing with single-cell sequencing, quantitative PCR validation, functional assays and transgenic mouse experiments. Enrollment was limited to patients whose SJS/TEN or DRESS diagnosis was probable or definite according to RegiSCAR criteria. Libraries were prepared using iRepertoire multiplex PCR, and a comparison was cited by the authors in which similar capture of abundant clonotypes was shown across iRepertoire and 5' RACE methods with or without UMI. The Naranjo algorithm and the ALDEN drug causality algorithm were used to assign the culprit drug. Patients in either the acute or the recovery stage provided biological samples, such as blister fluids/cells and PBMC. Points the paper makes about the study in general: All seven CBZ-SJS/TEN blister samples contained a public TCRbeta CDR3 (mean approximately 13%), which was undetectable or scarce in tolerant-control and healthy-donor PBMC. Whether the public TCR generalizes to SJS/TEN caused by other drugs was noted by the authors as still needing further study. A strong increase in TRBV12-4 usage was observed in CBZ-SJS/TEN patients, with averages of about 29% in blister cells and roughly 5% in PBMC.

The donors whose samples were sequenced had carbamazepine-induced Stevens-Johnson syndrome or toxic epidermal necrolysis (CBZ-SJS/TEN). The peripheral blood repertoires were obtained from CBZ-SJS/TEN patients of Han Chinese origin (about five) and European origin (roughly six). Patients with drug-induced severe cutaneous adverse reactions had T cell receptor repertoires profiled by next-generation sequencing to look for drug-specific clonotypes. The RNA was isolated from either blister cells of skin lesions or peripheral blood mononuclear cells. Sequenced: PBMCs. The chain couples TRBV27 to TRBJ2-7; TCRdb reports TRBD1, a call that lacks DNA to check it against. The clonotype comes from a human donor with Stevens-Johnson syndrome, a severe cutaneous drug reaction. The CDR3 protein: CASSLSPLYYEQYF.